This T cell receptor (beta chain) was captured by sequencing in a study of T cells in Graves' hyperthyroidism and ophthalmopathy. With respect to this clonotype: Its antigen is not identified.

The hyperthyroidism patients had all been newly diagnosed, and their disease duration was under 2 months. Their ages ranged from 18 to 65 years. Exclusion of patients followed from uncontrolled infection, other autoimmune disease, pregnancy or lactation. Amplified TCR beta CDR3 regions came from RNA transcripts. First-round RT-PCR with HTBI primers amplified the TCR CDR3 region. TCRdb analysed the multiplex PCR reads with MiXCR anew, one entry per CDR3 protein. The sample contains 650,000 to 750,000 distinct CDR3 sequences, approximately 14% of which appear only once. Study-wide findings and caveats: Most thyroid clonotypes that were expanded above 0.001 also turned up in blood. Model-based prediction identified ophthalmopathy a median 6.5 months prior to its onset.

The CDR3 is made up of 15 amino acids. Germline V gene sequence: CDR1 LNHDA, CDR2 SQIVND (reference sequence). V trimming: 5 bases; J trimming: 4 bases; junction bases outside the gene matches: 5. Sample: blood. The TCR originated in a woman aged 18-29 years with Graves' hyperthyroidism. The rearrangement joins TRBV19 to TRBJ2-3, with TRBD1 matching 11 bases. The CDR3 DNA sequence: TGTGCCAGTAGTCCGGGACAGGGGGATGCAGATACGCAGTATTTT. Its translation is CASSPGQGDADTQYF.